The following is a TCR beta chain sequence with its context. Hyperthyroidism was newly diagnosed in patients aged 18 to 65 (duration under 2 months). The sample comes from a study of T cells in Graves' hyperthyroidism and ophthalmopathy. CDR1 MDHEN and CDR2 SYDVKM come from the germline V gene. The CDR3 is 16 residues long. V was clipped by 6 bases and J by 0 bases, with 18 bases between them. The CDR3 regions of TCR beta were amplified from RNA transcripts. Using the HTBI primer set, a first-round RT-PCR was run on the TCR CDR3. TCRdb re-derived calls from the multiplex PCR reads in MiXCR, one entry per CDR3 protein. The sample records over 700,000 distinct CDR3 sequences, over 15% being singletons.

The clonotype was recovered from a woman in her forties or fifties with Graves' hyperthyroidism that later progressed to Graves' ophthalmopathy. The sequenced material came from blood. The chain is built from TRBV28 and TRBJ2-7; D may match TRBD1 or TRBD2 (6 bases each). The DNA for the CDR3 is TGTGCCAGCAGGTCCCCGGGGGCCAGTAGCTCCTACGAGCAGTACTTC. This encodes CASRSPGASSSYEQYF. The variable domain in full, with the rest retrieved from reference TRBV28 and TRBJ2-7, is DVKVTQSSRYLVKRTGEKVFLECVQDMDHENMFWYRQDPGLGLRLIYFSYDVKMKEKGDIPEGYSVSREKKERFSLILESASTNQTSMYLCASRSPGASSSYEQYFGPGTRLTVT.